This passage covers 23 T cell receptor beta chains from one sample sequenced in a study of blood T cell repertoires in COVID-19. Sequencing used immunoSEQ multiplex PCR; TCRdb keeps in-frame clones, though not all of them. The data hold a few hundred thousand clones, with about 89% observed a single time. Sequencing used peripheral blood. These receptors all come from a man between 35 and 55 years old who had recovered from COVID-19.

The chain is built from TRBV11-2 and TRBJ2-7; 10 bases match TRBD2. With 1 base clipped from V and 9 bases from J, the junction kept 6 bases outside the gene matches. The CDR3 has 14 amino acids. Germline V gene lookup returns CDR1 SGHAT and CDR2 FQNNGV. The CDR3 spells CASSLVAGGAGQYF. The CDR3, as DNA: TGTGCCAGCAGCTTAGTAGCGGGAGGTGCAGGGCAGTACTTC. Filled out from reference TRBV11-2 and TRBJ2-7, the complete variable domain reads EAGVAQSPRYKIIEKRQSVAFWCNPISGHATLYWYQQILGQGPKLLIQFQNNGVVDDSQLPKDRFSAERLKGVDSTLKIQPAKLEDSAVYLCASSLVAGGAGQYFGPGTRLTVT.

The chain recombines TRBV5-1 with TRBJ1-1; 7 bases line up with TRBD1. CDR1 and CDR2 (germline): SGHRS, YFSETQ. V dropped 3 bases and J dropped 0; count of bases not matched to a gene: 5. CDR3 length: 15 residues. CDR3 nucleotides: TGCGCCAGCAGCTGGGGACAGTACATGAACACTGAAGCTTTCTTT. This sequence encodes CASSWGQYMNTEAFF.

The chain is built from TRBV13 and TRBJ2-1; D is perhaps TRBD2 (5 bases). This CDR3 spans 16 amino acids. V was clipped by 0 bases and J by 15 bases, with 24 bases between them. Germline lookup yields CDR1 PRHDT and CDR2 FYEKMQ (reference sequence). CDR3 nucleotides: TGTGCCAGCAGCTTAGGGCGGTTTGGACTTTCTAACGGATTGTTCTTC. It yields the protein CASSLGRFGLSNGLFF.

This clone was observed a handful of times. The V gene is TRBV2, the J gene TRBJ2-2, with 8 bases fitting TRBD1. The ends lost 1 base at V and 6 bases at J; junction bases unmatched: 7. From germline, CDR1 is SNHLY and CDR2 FYNNEI. The CDR3 spans 16 residues. The CDR3 here is CASSEVPGGIAGELFF. The CDR3 region has the DNA TGTGCCAGCAGTGAAGTCCCAGGGGGCATTGCCGGGGAGCTGTTTTTT.

This chain uses TRBV7-2 with TRBJ2-3, with 7 nucleotides matching TRBD2. J gave up 1 base and V 1 base, and 2 bases lay outside the gene matches. This CDR3 is built from 15 residues. CDR1 and CDR2 from the germline V gene are SGHTA and FQGNSA. The chain's CDR3 is CASSLVLAGTDTQYF. CDR3 sequence (DNA): TGTGCCAGCAGCTTAGTCCTAGCGGGCACAGATACGCAGTATTTT. The full variable domain, completed using reference TRBV7-2 and TRBJ2-3, is GAGVSQSPSNKVTEKGKDVELRCDPISGHTALYWYRQSLGQGLEFLIYFQGNSAPDKSGLPSDRFSAERTGGSVSTLTIQRTQQEDSAVYLCASSLVLAGTDTQYFGPGTRLTVL.

The chain uses TRBV21-1 and TRBJ1-5; the table's D call, TRBD1, was not checked against the DNA. TRBV21-1 is given as a pseudogene. The CDR3 length is 19 residues. CDR3 region: CASIFVRDRGRLDNQPQHF. Written as DNA, the CDR3 is TGTGCCAGCATTTTTGTCCGGGACAGGGGAAGGTTGGATAATCAGCCCCAGCATTTT.

J is TRBJ2-7 and V is TRBV19; 11 bases are a match to TRBD2. V gave up 5 bases and J gave up 0 bases; unmatched junction bases: 15. CDR1 is LNHDA and CDR2 is SQIVND in the germline V gene (reference sequence). The CDR3 length is 19 residues. The DNA of the CDR3 is TGTGCCAGTAGTCCGGGGGGCCGACTAGCGGGAAAATTCTCCTACGAGCAGTACTTC. Amino acids: CASSPGGRLAGKFSYEQYF.

The rearrangement uses TRBV10-3 and TRBJ1-2; D perhaps matches TRBD1 (5 bases). Trimming shortened V by 7 bases and J by 6 bases, and 15 bases separated the two germline ends. CDR3 length equals 13 residues. In germline, CDR1 is ENHRY, CDR2 SYGVKD. The CDR3 nucleotides are TGTGCCATCACCCCCCCGGGGGGGAATGGCTACACCTTC. It is translated as CAITPPGGNGYTF.

The V call is TRBV18, the J call TRBJ1-2, with unresolved D. V lost 5 bases and J lost 1, with 17 bases in between. There are 16 residues in the CDR3. In germline, CDR1 is KGHSH, CDR2 LQKENI. CDR3 nucleotide sequence: TGTGCCAGCTCAACACTCAGAGACGGGAGTAACTATGGCTACACCTTC. It yields the protein CASSTLRDGSNYGYTF.

This chain joins TRBV7-2 and TRBJ2-2, with 8 bases matching TRBD2. Germline CDR1 SGHTA, CDR2 FQGNSA. The junction had 7 bases not matched to a gene; V was cut back by 7 bases and J by 6 bases. The CDR3 is made up of 14 amino acids. The CDR3 sequence is CASMQRGNSGELFF. CDR3 in DNA: TGTGCCAGCATGCAGCGGGGGAATTCCGGGGAGCTGTTTTTT. Full variable domain (remainder filled in from reference TRBV7-2 and TRBJ2-2): GAGVSQSPSNKVTEKGKDVELRCDPISGHTALYWYRQSLGQGLEFLIYFQGNSAPDKSGLPSDRFSAERTGGSVSTLTIQRTQQEDSAVYLCASMQRGNSGELFFGEGSRLTVL.

V and J are TRBV10-3 and TRBJ2-3; TRBD1 aligns across 11 bases. The CDR3 covers 16 residues. Germline V gene lookup returns CDR1 ENHRY and CDR2 SYGVKD. Trimming cost V 5 bases and J 2 bases; bases outside gene matches: 6. The CDR3 sequence: CAISTDRGPFTDTQYF. The CDR3 coding sequence is TGTGCCATCAGTACGGACAGGGGGCCATTCACAGATACGCAGTATTTT.

The chain employs TRBV25-1 and TRBJ1-2; D gene uncertain. CDR3 length: 11 amino acids. The germline V and J ends were trimmed by 8 bases and 6 bases, with 10 bases remaining between them. Germline CDR1 MGHDK, CDR2 SYGVNS. The CDR3 DNA follows: TGTGCCAGCTGGAAAGAGGATGGCTACACCTTC. The encoded protein is CASWKEDGYTF.

This chain joins TRBV30 and TRBJ1-5; D is unresolved. This CDR3 is built from 15 residues. Germline-derived CDR1 and CDR2 are GTSNPN and SVGIG (reference sequence). Trimming cost V 0 bases and J 2 bases, with 11 bases left between them. The CDR3 DNA is TGTGCCTGGAGTGTAAGTCGGCGGGGCAATCAGCCCCAGCATTTT. It codes for CAWSVSRRGNQPQHF.

V is TRBV2 and J is TRBJ2-1; the match to TRBD2 covers 9 bases. Germline lookup yields CDR1 SNHLY and CDR2 FYNNEI. V was clipped by 6 bases and J by 7 bases; unmatched bases: 10. There are 15 residues in the CDR3. This CDR3 is CASREGAGGFNEQFF. The CDR3 coding sequence is TGTGCCAGCAGGGAGGGAGCGGGAGGATTTAATGAGCAGTTCTTC.

For the CDR3, the DNA is TGTGCCAGCAGCTTACAAGCGGGGACAGATACGCAGTATTTT. Protein: CASSLQAGTDTQYF. This sequence joins TRBV7-2 and TRBJ2-3, with 7 bases fitting TRBD2. Germline assignment: CDR1 SGHTA and CDR2 FQGNSA. V lost 2 bases, J lost 3 bases, and 2 bases stayed unmatched. The CDR3 consists of 14 residues. Using reference TRBV7-2 and TRBJ2-3 for the parts outside the CDR3, the full variable domain is GAGVSQSPSNKVTEKGKDVELRCDPISGHTALYWYRQSLGQGLEFLIYFQGNSAPDKSGLPSDRFSAERTGGSVSTLTIQRTQQEDSAVYLCASSLQAGTDTQYFGPGTRLTVL.

V is TRBV7-2 and J is TRBJ1-4, with D unclear. Trimming left V 4 bases short and J 7 bases short, with 10 bases between. The CDR3 sequence is 13 residues long. The V gene's germline CDR1 is SGHTA and CDR2 FQGNSA. The CDR3 DNA sequence: TGTGCCAGCAGCTCGGGAGGTAGTGAAAAACTGTTTTTT. It yields the protein CASSSGGSEKLFF.

This chain joins TRBV11-3 and TRBJ2-5; 9 positions match TRBD1. The CDR3 contains 15 residues. With 8 bases clipped from V and 0 bases from J, the junction kept 7 bases outside the gene matches. Germline CDR1 and CDR2: SGHNT and YENEEA. CDR3 sequence (DNA): TGTGCCAGCCCCCGCCGGGACAGGGACCAAGAGACCCAGTACTTC. Protein product: CASPRRDRDQETQYF.

V and J are TRBV27 and TRBJ2-7; the match to TRBD1 covers 9 bases. Unmatched junction bases numbered 2, after V lost 2 bases and J lost 3 bases. The CDR3 runs to 14 residues. Germline V lookup: CDR1 MNHEY, CDR2 SMNVEV (reference sequence). The CDR3 sequence is CASSLAGQGYEQYF. As DNA, the CDR3 is TGTGCCAGCAGTTTAGCGGGACAGGGCTACGAGCAGTACTTC.

Remarks on this clone: This sample also contains other DNA sequences that code for the same CDR3. The chain uses TRBV6-2 or TRBV6-3 and TRBJ2-7, with no clear D. Germline lookup yields CDR1 MNHEY and CDR2 SVGEGT. V lost 0 bases and J 3 bases, leaving 3 bases between the germline ends. CDR3 length equals 12 residues. The DNA for the CDR3 is TGTGCCAGCAGTTACTCTAGCTACGAGCAGTACTTC. Its protein is CASSYSSYEQYF.

The J gene is TRBJ2-6, the V gene TRBV7-3; possibly TRBD1 for D (6 bases). V lost 5 bases, J lost 2 bases, and 10 bases lay in between. The length of the CDR3 is 15 residues. Germline values: CDR1 SGHTA, CDR2 FQGTGA. The CDR3 region is CASSASGAGANVLTF. CDR3 coding DNA: TGTGCCAGCAGCGCCTCAGGGGCTGGGGCCAACGTCCTGACTTTC.

The V gene is TRBV12-5, the J gene TRBJ2-5; D is unclear. Germline V gene sequence: CDR1 LGHNT, CDR2 FRNRAP. This CDR3 is 11 amino acids long. The V end lost 6 bases, the J end lost 7 bases, and 9 bases lay between the germline ends. CDR3 nucleotide sequence: TGTGCTAGTGGAAGGAGAGGGACCCAGTACTTC. It translates to CASGRRGTQYF.

This clone has a handful of counts. The genes are TRBV27 and TRBJ2-7; 8 bases are shared with TRBD2. Germline values: CDR1 MNHEY, CDR2 SMNVEV (reference sequence). Trimming removed 3 bases from V and 4 bases from J; junction bases left unmatched: 8. The CDR3 is made up of 15 amino acids. The DNA for the CDR3 is TGTGCCAGCAGTTTGACGGGAGGGGGTGGTTACGAGCAGTACTTC. Translating it yields CASSLTGGGGYEQYF.

This chain joins TRBV6-5 and TRBJ1-4; D is perhaps TRBD1 (6 bases). The CDR3 consists of 14 residues. V gave up 8 bases and J gave up 7 bases, with 17 bases separating them. Germline assignment: CDR1 MNHEY and CDR2 SVGAGI. CDR3 loop: CASGPRGGGEKLFF. The DNA for the CDR3 is TGTGCCAGCGGCCCTAGGGGAGGGGGTGAAAAACTGTTTTTT.